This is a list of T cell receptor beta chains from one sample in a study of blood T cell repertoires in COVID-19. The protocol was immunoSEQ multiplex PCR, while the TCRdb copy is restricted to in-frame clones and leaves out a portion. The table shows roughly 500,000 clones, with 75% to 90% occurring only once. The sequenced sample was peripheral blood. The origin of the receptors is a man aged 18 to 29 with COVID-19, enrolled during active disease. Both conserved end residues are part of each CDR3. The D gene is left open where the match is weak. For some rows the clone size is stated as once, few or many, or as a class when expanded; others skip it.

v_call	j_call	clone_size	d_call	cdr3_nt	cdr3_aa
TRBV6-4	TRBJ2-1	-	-	TGTGCCAGCAGGGAAAGGGGGGGAGATAGTTCCAATGAGCAGTTCTTC	CASRERGGDSSNEQFF
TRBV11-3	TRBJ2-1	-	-	TGTGCCAGCAGCTTAGTGCGGGGTGTACACAATGAGCAGTTCTTC	CASSLVRGVHNEQFF
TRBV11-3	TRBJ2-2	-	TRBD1	TGTGCCAGCAGCTTATTTAGGGGGCGCAACACCGGGGAGCTGTTTTTT	CASSLFRGRNTGELFF
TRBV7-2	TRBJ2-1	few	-	TGTGCCAGCAGCTTGAGCTCCTACAATGAGCAGTTCTTC	CASSLSSYNEQFF
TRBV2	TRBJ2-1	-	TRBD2	TGTGCCAGCAGTGATAGGAGGACTAGCGGTAAAGAGCAGTTCTTC	CASSDRRTSGKEQFF
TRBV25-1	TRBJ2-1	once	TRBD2	TGTGCCAGCAGCCTAGCGGGGTCCTACAATGAGCAGTTCTTC	CASSLAGSYNEQFF
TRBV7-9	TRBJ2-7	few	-	TGTGCCAGCAGCTTAGGTGAGGTGGGCGAGCAGTACTTC	CASSLGEVGEQYF
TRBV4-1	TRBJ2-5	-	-	TGCGCCAGCAGCCAAGCCGTAGGGGCTGGAGAGACCCAGTACTTC	CASSQAVGAGETQYF
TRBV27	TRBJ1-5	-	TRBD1	TGTGCCAGCAGTTTAGGGACGTCAGGGGGGCCCCAGCATTTT	CASSLGTSGGPQHF
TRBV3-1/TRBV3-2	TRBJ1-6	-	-	TGTGCCAGCAGCCGAGCGGGGAGCTATAATTCACCCCTCCACTTT	CASSRAGSYNSPLHF
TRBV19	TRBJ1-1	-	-	TGTGCCAGTACGCCGAGGGAGGTGAACACTGAAGCTTTCTTT	CASTPREVNTEAFF
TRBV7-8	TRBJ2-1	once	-	TGTGCCAGCAGCTTAGCCAATGGCCGGAGACTCTTGAACAATGAGCAGTTCTTC	CASSLANGRRLLNNEQFF
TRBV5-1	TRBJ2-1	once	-	TGCGCCAGCAGCTTGGCTAGTAGCTACAATGAGCAGTTCTTC	CASSLASSYNEQFF
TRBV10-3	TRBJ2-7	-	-	TGTGCCATCAGTGAGTCAACTCGGGATTACGAGCAGTACTTC	CAISESTRDYEQYF
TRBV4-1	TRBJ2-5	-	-	TGCGCCAGCAGCCAAGACCCTCCAGAGCCCGGGGAGACCCAGTACTTC	CASSQDPPEPGETQYF
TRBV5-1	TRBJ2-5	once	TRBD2	TGCGCCAGCAGCTCCGGGACTAGCGGTTGGGGAGAGACCCAGTACTTC	CASSSGTSGWGETQYF
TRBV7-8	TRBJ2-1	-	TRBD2	TGTGCCAGCAGCTCGACTAGCGGGAGGGCCCGTGAGCAGTTCTTC	CASSSTSGRAREQFF
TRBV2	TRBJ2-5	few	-	TGTGCCAGCAGTGACGAGGAGACCCAGTACTTC	CASSDEETQYF
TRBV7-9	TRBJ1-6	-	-	TGTGCCAGCAGCGGCAGTGGGCCCAATTCACCCCTCCACTTT	CASSGSGPNSPLHF
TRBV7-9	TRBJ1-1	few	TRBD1	TGTGCCAGCAGCTTATCTGACAGGGACACTGAAGCTTTCTTT	CASSLSDRDTEAFF
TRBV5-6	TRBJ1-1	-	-	TGTGCCAGCAGCTTTCTCACTGAAGCTTTCTTT	CASSFLTEAFF
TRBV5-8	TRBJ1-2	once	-	TGTGCCAGCAGCTTAAAACTGAACTATGGCTACACCTTC	CASSLKLNYGYTF
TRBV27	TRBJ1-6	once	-	TGTGCCAGCAGCCCTGACAGGAAAAGATCACCCCTCCACTTT	CASSPDRKRSPLHF
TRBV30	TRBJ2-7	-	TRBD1	TGTGCCGGGGACAGGGGGCTTTCCTACGAGCAGTACTTC	CAGDRGLSYEQYF
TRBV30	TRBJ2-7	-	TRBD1	TGTGCCTGGAGTGTTCCCGGACAGGGTTACGAGCAGTACTTC	CAWSVPGQGYEQYF
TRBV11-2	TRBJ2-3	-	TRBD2	TGTGCCAGCAGCTGGAGGGGTAGCGGGGTTAGCACAGATACGCAGTATTTT	CASSWRGSGVSTDTQYF
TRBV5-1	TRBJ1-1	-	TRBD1	TGCGCCAGCAGCGGTCTTAGTGTAGGGGGCTTCACTGAAGCTTTCTTT	CASSGLSVGGFTEAFF
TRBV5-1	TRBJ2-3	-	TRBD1	TGCGCCAGCAAGGACAGGGGCCTCACAGATACGCAGTATTTT	CASKDRGLTDTQYF
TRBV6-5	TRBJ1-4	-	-	TGTGCCAGCAGTCCCAGTTGGACAGAGGTTGAAAAACTGTTTTTT	CASSPSWTEVEKLFF
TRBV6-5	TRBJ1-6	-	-	TGTGCCAGCAGCCCCGGGAGGCTGAATTCACCCCTCCACTTT	CASSPGRLNSPLHF
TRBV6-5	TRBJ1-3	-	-	TGTGCCAGCGGAGCCCCCTCTGGAAACACCATATATTTT	CASGAPSGNTIYF
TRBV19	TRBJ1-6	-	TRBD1	TGTGCCAGTACCCCGACAGGGGGGTCACCCCTCCACTTT	CASTPTGGSPLHF
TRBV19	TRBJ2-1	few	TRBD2	TGTGCCAGTAGTATCGCGGCGGGGGGAGCGGGAGGGAGTTCCTACAATGAGCAGTTCTTC	CASSIAAGGAGGSSYNEQFF
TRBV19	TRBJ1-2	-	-	TGTGCCAGTAGCACGGGCGGGGCACCGAGGAGGCGGACCTTC	CASSTGGAPRRRTF
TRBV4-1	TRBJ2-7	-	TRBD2	TGCGCCAGCAGCCAATCCGTCGAACTAGCGGGAGCCGAGCAGTACTTC	CASSQSVELAGAEQYF
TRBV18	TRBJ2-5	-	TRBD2	TGTGCCAGCTCACCCGCGGGGGGGAAAGAGACCCAGTACTTC	CASSPAGGKETQYF
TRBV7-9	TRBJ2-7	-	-	TGTGCCAGCACAGCAGCCCTAGGTCGAGACAGCCGACTCGAGCAGTACTTC	CASTAALGRDSRLEQYF
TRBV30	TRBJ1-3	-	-	TGTGCCTGGAGTGATGGGGGCTACTCTGGAAACACCATATATTTT	CAWSDGGYSGNTIYF
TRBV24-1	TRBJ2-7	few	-	TGTGCCACCAGTAACTATCGAACCTACGAGCAGTACTTC	CATSNYRTYEQYF
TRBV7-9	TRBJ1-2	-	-	TGTGCCAGCAGCTTAATTGCAGGGGACAACTATGGCTACACCTTC	CASSLIAGDNYGYTF
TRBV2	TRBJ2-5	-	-	TGTGCCAGCAGTGTAGCTAGCACACAAGAGACCCAGTACTTC	CASSVASTQETQYF
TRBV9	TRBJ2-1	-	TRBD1	TGTGCCAGCAGCGCGGGACAGGGAGTGACCAATGAGCAGTTCTTC	CASSAGQGVTNEQFF
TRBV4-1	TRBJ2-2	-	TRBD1	TGCGCCAGCAGCCAAGATGGTCCGGACAGGGGGAACACCGGGGAGCTGTTTTTT	CASSQDGPDRGNTGELFF
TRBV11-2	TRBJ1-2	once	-	TGTGCCAGCAGCTTAGATCAGGGTCTAGGCTACACCTTC	CASSLDQGLGYTF
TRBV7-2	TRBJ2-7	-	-	TGTGCCAGCAGCGACACCACCTACGAGCAGTACTTC	CASSDTTYEQYF
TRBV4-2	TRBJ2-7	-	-	TGTGCCAGCAGCCAAGAATGGGCAGGCAGATACGAGCAGTACTTC	CASSQEWAGRYEQYF
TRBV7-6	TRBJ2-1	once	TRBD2	TGTGCCAGCAGCTTAGGCTACGGGGAGGGCTCCTACAATGAGCAGTTCTTC	CASSLGYGEGSYNEQFF
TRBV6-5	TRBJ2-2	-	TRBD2	TGTGCCAGCACCGGGGGGACCGGGGAGCTGTTTTTT	CASTGGTGELFF
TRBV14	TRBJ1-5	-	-	TGTGCCAGCAGCTTGGGACTTCAGCCCCAGCATTTT	CASSLGLQPQHF
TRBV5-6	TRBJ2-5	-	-	TGTGCCAGCAGCCTCACCTCACTTTCGGTTTCCCGTGAGACCCAGTACTTC	CASSLTSLSVSRETQYF
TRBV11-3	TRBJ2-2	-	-	TGTGCCAGCAGACCCGGGACAATCAGGGAGCTGTTTTTT	CASRPGTIRELFF
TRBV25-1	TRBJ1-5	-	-	TGTGCCAGCACGGTAGGCAATCAGCCCCAGCATTTT	CASTVGNQPQHF
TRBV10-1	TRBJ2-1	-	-	TGCGCCAGCAGTGAGTCCGCCGGGACTCGTTACAATGAGCAGTTCTTC	CASSESAGTRYNEQFF
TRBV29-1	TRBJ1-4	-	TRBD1	TGCAGCGTCGGGGACAGTAATGAAAAACTGTTTTTT	CSVGDSNEKLFF
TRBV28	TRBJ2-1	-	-	TGTGCCAGCAGTTACCGAGGGACTTTGAGTTACAATGAGCAGTTCTTC	CASSYRGTLSYNEQFF
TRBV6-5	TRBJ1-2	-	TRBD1	TGTGCCAGCAGCCTCAACCACAGGGGCTATGGCTACACCTTC	CASSLNHRGYGYTF
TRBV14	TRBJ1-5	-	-	TGTGCCAGCAGCCAAGATGCCGTAGAGGGAAGCGTTAGCAATCAGCCCCAGCATTTT	CASSQDAVEGSVSNQPQHF
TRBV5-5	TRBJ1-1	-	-	TGTGCCAGCAGCTTGGATCGAGGGACTGAAGCTTTCTTT	CASSLDRGTEAFF
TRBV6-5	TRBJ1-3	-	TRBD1	TGTGCCAGCAGTTACGGGACAGGAACCTCTGGAAACACCATATATTTT	CASSYGTGTSGNTIYF
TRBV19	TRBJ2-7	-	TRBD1	TGTGCCAGTAGTTCGGGACAGGGGGACGAGCAGTACTTC	CASSSGQGDEQYF